The 22 T cell receptor beta chains below all came from one sample that was sequenced in a study of Ad26.COV2.S vaccination and SARS-CoV-2 variants. The method was immunoSEQ multiplex PCR; TCRdb's version includes in-frame clones alone and lacks a portion of them. The sample has under 150,000 clones; more than 80% are singletons. The sample in question was peripheral blood, obtained after recovery from COVID-19. These receptors originate from a human donor who had recovered from COVID-19.

The rearrangement joins TRBV7-2 to TRBJ1-3; no definite D call. The CDR3 is 16 amino acids. The germline CDR1 and CDR2 sequences are SGHTA and FQGNSA. The ends were cut back, 3 bases at V and 3 bases at J, with 15 bases in the middle. CDR3 nucleotides: TGTGCCAGCAGCTTCCCCCTGTTTAGGGATGGAAACACCATATATTTT. Residues: CASSFPLFRDGNTIYF.

The chain has TRBV7-4 and TRBJ2-5; 15 nucleotides match TRBD2. Losses at the gene ends were 5 bases for V and 1 base for J; bases not matched to a gene: 5. This CDR3 is built from 17 residues. Germline V CDR1 and CDR2: SGHVT, SQSDAQ. The chain's CDR3 is CASSTGLAGGSQETQYF. CDR3 coding DNA: TGTGCCAGCAGCACGGGACTAGCGGGGGGATCCCAAGAGACCCAGTACTTC.

The CDR3 sequence: CASSPGWTGESNQPQHF. CDR3 coding DNA: TGTGCCAGTAGTCCGGGATGGACAGGGGAGAGCAATCAGCCCCAGCATTTT. V and J are TRBV19 and TRBJ1-5; TRBD1 matches 9 bases. Germline V gene lookup returns CDR1 LNHDA and CDR2 SQIVND (reference sequence). The CDR3 contains 17 residues. V shed 5 bases, J shed 1 base, and the junction held 9 bases outside the gene matches.

This chain uses TRBV4-3 with TRBJ2-1; 9 positions match TRBD1. CDR1 and CDR2 from the germline V gene are LGHNA and YSLEER. The CDR3 has 17 amino acids. V dropped 3 bases and J dropped 3; count of bases not matched to a gene: 9. The CDR3 loop is CASSHSPGQGVYNEQFF. CDR3 in DNA: TGCGCCAGCAGCCACTCTCCGGGACAGGGAGTCTACAATGAGCAGTTCTTC.

The chain couples TRBV7-9 to TRBJ1-4, with 9 nucleotides matching TRBD1. Germline CDR1 SEHNR, CDR2 FQNEAQ (reference sequence). After removal of 3 bases from V and 8 bases from J, the junction contained 4 bases not matched to a gene. This CDR3 is 14 amino acids long. CDR3 sequence reads: CASSLGTGSEKLFF. The CDR3 DNA reads TGTGCCAGCAGCTTGGGGACAGGGTCGGAAAAACTGTTTTTT.

V is TRBV6-4 and J is TRBJ1-2; 9 bases align to TRBD1. Looked up from germline, CDR1 is MRHNA and CDR2 is SNTAGT. This CDR3 has 16 residues. V shed 4 bases and J 6 bases; nucleotides not matched to a gene: 12. The CDR3 loop is CASSVLPEGQGNGYTF. The DNA of the CDR3 is TGTGCCAGCAGTGTCCTCCCCGAGGGACAGGGTAATGGCTACACCTTC.

The CDR3 DNA sequence: TGTGCCAGCAGCCCGGGGCAGGGAACCGAGCAGTACTTC. Protein product: CASSPGQGTEQYF. The chain is built from TRBV6-5 and TRBJ2-7; D tentatively reads TRBD1 or TRBD2 (5 bases each). V gave up 6 bases and J gave up 6 bases, with 15 bases separating them. This CDR3 is 13 amino acids long. CDR1 MNHEY and CDR2 SVGAGI come from the germline V gene.

This clone occurred once. The J gene is TRBJ2-3, the V gene TRBV4-1; 11 bases are a match to TRBD2. The CDR3 is 17 amino acids. V was pared by 1 base and J by 1 base, with 4 bases of the junction left unmatched. Germline lookup yields CDR1 MGHRA and CDR2 YSYEKL. CDR3 protein: CASSQVVSGGGTDTQYF. The CDR3 DNA sequence: TGCGCCAGCAGCCAAGTCGTTAGCGGGGGGGGCACAGATACGCAGTATTTT.

The chain links TRBV27 to TRBJ1-6; no reliable D call. The V and J ends lost 4 bases and 9 bases respectively, with 7 bases between them. Germline V gene sequence: CDR1 MNHEY, CDR2 SMNVEV (reference sequence). This CDR3 region has 12 residues. CDR3 in DNA: TGTGCCAGCAGTTCAGGCCGTTCACCCCTCCACTTT. This gives the protein CASSSGRSPLHF.

V usage is TRBV9 and J usage is TRBJ1-2, with D perhaps matching TRBD1 (5 bases). The V end lost 0 bases, the J end lost 1 base, and 10 bases lay between the germline ends. Germline CDR1 and CDR2: SGDLS and YYNGEE. CDR3 size: 15 residues. The CDR3: CASSVAPTDNYGYTF. The CDR3 nucleotides are TGTGCCAGCAGCGTAGCTCCGACAGATAACTATGGCTACACCTTC.

The chain joins TRBV3-1 (or the pseudogene TRBV3-2) to TRBJ2-7, with TRBD1 matching 9 bases. Germline lookup yields CDR1 LGHDT and CDR2 YNNKEL (reference sequence). J was trimmed by 4 bases and V by 3 bases; bases with no gene match: 7. The CDR3 runs to 15 residues. CDR3 bases: TGTGCCAGCAGCCAGGCCGGGACAGGGACGTACGAGCAGTACTTC. Its protein is CASSQAGTGTYEQYF.

This sequence joins TRBV11-2 and TRBJ2-7; TRBD1 aligns across 12 bases. Germline V gene sequence: CDR1 SGHAT, CDR2 FQNNGV. The CDR3 is 15 amino acids. Germline trimming cut 5 bases from V and 4 bases from J; bases unmatched to any gene: 6. In DNA, the CDR3 is TGTGCCAGCAGCCTTCCGGGACAGGGGGCTTACGAGCAGTACTTC. It translates to CASSLPGQGAYEQYF.

V and J are TRBV7-8 and TRBJ2-1, with a possible D match to TRBD1 (6 bases). This CDR3 spans 16 amino acids. Germline lookup yields CDR1 SGHVS and CDR2 FQNEAQ. Trimming removed 1 base at V and 8 bases at J, with 18 bases between. CDR3 amino acids: CASSLVRGQGLDEQFF. In DNA, the CDR3 is TGTGCCAGCAGCTTAGTTCGCGGTCAGGGGCTCGATGAGCAGTTCTTC. The complete variable domain, with remaining parts taken from reference TRBV7-8 and TRBJ2-1, reads GAGVSQSPRYKVAKRGQDVALRCDPISGHVSLFWYQQALGQGPEFLTYFQNEAQLDKSGLPSDRFFAERPEGSVSTLKIQRTQQEDSAVYLCASSLVRGQGLDEQFFGPGTRLTVL.

J is TRBJ1-1 and V is TRBV5-4; D might be TRBD1 (5 bases). The CDR3 covers 15 residues. Trimming took 2 bases from V and 1 from J, leaving 12 bases between them. The germline V gene has CDR1 SGHNT and CDR2 YYREEE (reference sequence). The CDR3 DNA sequence: TGTGCCAGCAGCTTCCCTGACAGACCGAACACTGAAGCTTTCTTT. Translating gives CASSFPDRPNTEAFF.

The rearrangement links TRBV28 to TRBJ1-2; D is unresolved. This CDR3 is built from 11 residues. Germline assignment: CDR1 MDHEN and CDR2 SYDVKM. Between the trimmed V and J ends, which lost 8 bases and 2 bases, there was a span of 6 bases. The CDR3 loop reads CASLQNYGYTF. DNA of the CDR3: TGTGCCAGCCTACAGAACTATGGCTACACCTTC.

The rearrangement joins TRBV2 to TRBJ2-3, with D unresolved. V shed 5 bases and J shed 1 base, with 10 bases lying between them. The CDR3 is 14 residues long. The germline CDR1 and CDR2 sequences are SNHLY and FYNNEI. Here the CDR3 DNA reads TGTGCCAGCAGTCGTGGCACGCGCACAGATACGCAGTATTTT. This gives the protein CASSRGTRTDTQYF.

V and J are TRBV28 and TRBJ2-7; D not certain. The CDR3 loop spans 12 amino acids. Germline lookup yields CDR1 MDHEN and CDR2 SYDVKM. Trimming took 10 bases from V and 3 from J, leaving 13 bases between them. CDR3 in amino acids: CATGKVYYEQYF. Here the CDR3 DNA reads TGTGCCACCGGAAAGGTTTACTACGAGCAGTACTTC.

The chain employs TRBV6-6 and TRBJ1-6; D remains ambiguous. CDR3 length: 15 amino acids. Germline-derived CDR1 and CDR2 are MNHNY and SVGAGI (reference sequence). Trimming took 5 bases from V and 0 from J, leaving 8 bases between them. As DNA, the CDR3 is TGTGCCAGCAGTGGATTGGTCTCCTATAATTCACCCCTCCACTTT. Its protein product is CASSGLVSYNSPLHF.

The rearrangement joins TRBV7-8 to TRBJ1-1; D not certain. The CDR3 spans 13 residues. Germline V CDR1 and CDR2: SGHVS, FQNEAQ. V lost 2 bases to trimming and J lost 5 bases, with 9 bases between them. The CDR3 sequence is CASSLSMSTEAFF. Here the CDR3 DNA reads TGTGCCAGCAGCTTATCTATGTCGACTGAAGCTTTCTTT.

This clone was seen once. The genes are TRBV4-3 and TRBJ2-1; D assignment may be TRBD1 or TRBD2 (7 bases each). V shed 2 bases and J shed 7 bases, with 24 bases lying between them. This CDR3 is built from 18 residues. Germline V gives CDR1 LGHNA, CDR2 YSLEER. CDR3 region: CASSQLRQGLRGLNEQFF. In DNA, the CDR3 is TGCGCCAGCAGCCAACTACGACAGGGACTAAGGGGCCTTAATGAGCAGTTCTTC.

Concerning this clone: This CDR3 is also generated by other DNA sequences in the sample. V and J are TRBV27 and TRBJ1-2, with 7 nucleotides matching TRBD1. Per germline, CDR1 MNHEY and CDR2 SMNVEV (reference sequence). The CDR3 covers 13 residues. V shed 3 bases and J 2 bases; nucleotides not matched to a gene: 0. CDR3 region: CASSLGQNYGYTF. The CDR3, as DNA: TGTGCCAGCAGTTTGGGACAGAACTATGGCTACACCTTC.

The rearrangement uses TRBV30 and TRBJ1-2; the D is unclear. There are 12 residues in the CDR3. Trimming left V 2 bases short and J 4 bases short, with 8 bases between. Germline CDR1 and CDR2: GTSNPN and SVGIG (reference sequence). The CDR3 nucleotides are TGTGCCTGGAGTTTGGGCTCCTATGGCTACACCTTC. Residues: CAWSLGSYGYTF.